These 21 T cell receptor beta chains were sequenced from one sample in a study of identical twins. Using its own MiXCR run on the 5' RACE reads, TCRdb lists one record per CDR3 protein. The sample lists about 890,000 distinct CDR3 sequences, around an eighth occurring once. In addition, the sample was reused for a study of yellow fever vaccine responses in identical twins.

Sequenced material: PBMCs. The receptor source for this set is a woman aged 18-29 years in good health.

The V call is TRBV5-1, the J call TRBJ2-3; 8 nucleotides agree with TRBD2. V was clipped by 0 bases and J by 4 bases; unmatched bases: 7. Germline values: CDR1 SGHRS, CDR2 YFSETQ. The CDR3 contains 16 residues. The CDR3 is CASSLGGAGGADTQYF. Written as DNA, the CDR3 is TGCGCCAGCAGCTTGGGGGGGGCGGGAGGCGCAGATACGCAGTATTTT.

This clonotype was detected many times. CDR3 bases: TGTGCCAGCAGCCAAGTTGAAGGGAAGGAGCAGTACTTC. It yields the protein CASSQVEGKEQYF. V is TRBV3-1 and J is TRBJ2-7; D is undetermined. CDR3 size: 13 residues. Germline V gene data show CDR1 as LGHDT and CDR2 as YNNKEL (reference sequence). The V gene lost 1 base and the J gene lost 7 bases, with 11 bases spanning the gap.

There are many counts of this clonotype. V usage is TRBV7-6 and J usage is TRBJ2-1; 7 bases are a match to TRBD2. V gave up 0 bases and J gave up 8 bases; unmatched junction bases: 4. CDR3 length equals 14 residues. The germline CDR1 and CDR2 sequences are SGHVS and FNYEAQ. The CDR3 sequence is CASSLAGGPDEQFF. The CDR3 nucleotides read TGTGCCAGCAGCTTAGCGGGAGGGCCGGATGAGCAGTTCTTC.

The sample holds many counts of this clonotype. The CDR3 here is CASSRRPRQPTDTQYF. CDR3 bases: TGTGCCAGCAGCCGACGCCCGAGGCAACCCACAGATACGCAGTATTTT. The rearrangement uses TRBV12-3 or TRBV12-4 and TRBJ2-3; D gene ambiguous. The CDR3 consists of 16 residues. V was trimmed by 6 bases and J by 2 bases, leaving 18 bases between them.

This clonotype was seen more than once but under ten times. The rearrangement uses TRBV20-1 and TRBJ2-2; D not certain. The CDR3 covers 14 residues. Trimming left V 3 bases short and J 5 bases short, with 13 bases between. The V gene's germline CDR1 is DFQATT and CDR2 SNEGSKA (reference sequence). Here the CDR3 reads CSASDPTVTGELFF. CDR3 in DNA: TGCAGTGCTAGTGACCCAACGGTTACCGGGGAGCTGTTTTTT.

This clonotype was seen a few times. The V and J genes are TRBV5-1 and TRBJ2-1; D is undetermined. Germline-derived CDR1 and CDR2 are SGHRS and YFSETQ. V was shortened by 0 bases and J by 0 bases, with 10 bases between the two germline ends. The length of the CDR3 is 16 residues. The CDR3 spells CASSLALRSSYNEQFF. CDR3 nucleotides: TGCGCCAGCAGCTTGGCCCTTCGGAGCTCCTACAATGAGCAGTTCTTC. Looking up the rest from reference TRBV5-1 and TRBJ2-1 gives the full variable domain: KAGVTQTPRYLIKTRGQQVTLSCSPISGHRSVSWYQQTPGQGLQFLFEYFSETQRNKGNFPGRFSGRQFSNSRSEMNVSTLELGDSALYLCASSLALRSSYNEQFFGPGTRLTVL.

This clonotype showed up just a few times. The chain links TRBV6-1 to TRBJ1-2, with D perhaps TRBD1 (5 bases). CDR1 and CDR2 (germline): MNHNS, SASEGT. The CDR3 runs to 12 residues. For the CDR3, the DNA is TGTGGCATATTCAGGGCTAACTATGGCTACACCTTC. Amino acid sequence: CGIFRANYGYTF.

The CDR3 region has the DNA TGTGCCAGCAGCCAGGGGACTTACACTGAAGCTTTCTTT. Amino acid sequence: CASSQGTYTEAFF. The rearrangement uses TRBV28 and TRBJ1-1; the D gene is possibly TRBD1 (6 bases). The CDR3 extends over 13 amino acids. With 6 bases removed from V and 3 bases from J, the gap between germline ends came to 11 bases. In germline, CDR1 is MDHEN, CDR2 SYDVKM.

This clonotype has more than one count but fewer than ten. This sequence joins TRBV12-3 or TRBV12-4 and TRBJ2-7; 7 positions agree with TRBD2. V shed 5 bases and J 3 bases; nucleotides not matched to a gene: 7. This CDR3 has 14 amino acids. For the CDR3, the DNA is TGTGCCAGCAGTACCGGGACTATAGACTACGAGCAGTACTTC. It is translated as CASSTGTIDYEQYF.

CDR3 loop: CASSRSPGRVFGANVLTF. CDR3 DNA: TGTGCCAGCAGCAGATCTCCGGGGCGCGTCTTTGGGGCCAACGTCCTGACTTTC. V gene TRBV11-1 combines with J gene TRBJ2-6, with D possibly called TRBD1 or TRBD2 (5 bases each). The germline V gene encodes CDR1 SGHAT and CDR2 FQDESV (reference sequence). The CDR3 consists of 18 residues. The germline V and J ends were trimmed by 5 bases and 3 bases, with 20 bases remaining between them.

V is TRBV28 and J is TRBJ2-5, with D perhaps TRBD1 (6 bases). Per germline, CDR1 MDHEN and CDR2 SYDVKM. With 7 bases removed from V and 2 bases from J, the gap between germline ends came to 17 bases. This CDR3 region has 15 residues. The CDR3 here is CASTSIGGQQETQYF. In nucleotides, the CDR3 is TGTGCCAGCACCAGTATAGGGGGACAACAAGAGACCCAGTACTTC.

This chain uses TRBV5-1 with TRBJ2-5; D gene ambiguous. The V end was cut by 0 bases, the J end by 2 bases, with 8 bases between. CDR1 and CDR2 from the germline V gene are SGHRS and YFSETQ. This CDR3 is built from 14 residues. For the CDR3, the DNA is TGCGCCAGCAGCTTGGGCAGAATTCAAGAGACCCAGTACTTC. Translated: CASSLGRIQETQYF.

This clonotype was found a few times. The rearrangement uses TRBV4-2 and TRBJ2-5; D is undetermined. V dropped 1 base and J dropped 3 bases, with 9 bases sitting between them. The CDR3 has 14 amino acids. Germline CDR1 is LGHNA and CDR2 is YNFKEQ. The CDR3 loop reads CASSQVRGKETQYF. The CDR3 coding sequence is TGTGCCAGCAGCCAAGTCAGAGGCAAAGAGACCCAGTACTTC.

The chain recombines TRBV12-3 or TRBV12-4 with TRBJ1-2, with D possibly TRBD1 on 5 matching bases. This CDR3 is built from 16 residues. V lost 6 bases to trimming and J lost 1 base, with 18 bases between them. DNA for the CDR3: TGTGCCAGCAGCTCAGGGATAGGTGGTTTTAACTATGGCTACACCTTC. Translated, it gives CASSSGIGGFNYGYTF.

This sequence joins TRBV6-1 and TRBJ2-3, with 9 bases that match TRBD2. Germline V gene data show CDR1 as MNHNS and CDR2 as SASEGT. The CDR3 loop spans 15 amino acids. Trimming at V came to 6 bases and at J to 0 bases, leaving 4 bases not matched to a gene. The CDR3 nucleotides are TGTGCCAGCAGACGTAGCGGGGGTAGCACAGATACGCAGTATTTT. Translating it yields CASRRSGGSTDTQYF.

This clonotype was counted a few times. The chain joins TRBV13 to TRBJ2-4; possibly TRBD2 for D (6 bases). The length of the CDR3 is 19 residues. Trimming took off 4 bases at V and 0 bases at J, with 22 bases between the two ends. Germline loops: CDR1 PRHDT, CDR2 FYEKMQ (reference sequence). In nucleotides, the CDR3 is TGTGCCAGCAGCTCCCGACTACCCTCTGGACTACTAGCCAAAAACATTCAGTACTTC. Translating gives CASSSRLPSGLLAKNIQYF. Full variable domain (rest looked up from reference TRBV13 and TRBJ2-4): AAGVIQSPRHLIKEKRETATLKCYPIPRHDTVYWYQQGPGQDPQFLISFYEKMQSDKGSIPDRFSAQQFSDYHSELNMSSLELGDSALYFCASSSRLPSGLLAKNIQYFGAGTRLSVL.

This clonotype was counted between two and nine times. The rearrangement uses TRBV27 and TRBJ1-5; D call uncertain. V was clipped by 6 bases and J by 1 base, with 13 bases between them. CDR1 is MNHEY and CDR2 is SMNVEV in the germline V gene (reference sequence). The CDR3 sequence is 15 residues long. The CDR3 sequence: CASRPTGSSNQPQHF. CDR3 bases: TGTGCCAGCAGACCCACGGGGTCGAGCAATCAGCCCCAGCATTTT.

This clonotype has at least ten counts. The chain joins TRBV20-1 to TRBJ1-1; perhaps TRBD1 as D (5 bases). Germline V gives CDR1 DFQATT, CDR2 SNEGSKA (reference sequence). V dropped 0 bases and J dropped 7 bases, with 15 bases sitting between them. This CDR3 comprises 14 residues. The chain's CDR3 is CSARDSIREIEAFF. CDR3 coding DNA: TGCAGTGCTAGAGATTCGATCAGGGAAATTGAAGCTTTCTTT.

The chain carries TRBV5-1 and TRBJ2-1, with 9 bases aligning to TRBD1. Looked up from germline, CDR1 is SGHRS and CDR2 is YFSETQ. This CDR3 region has 15 residues. After removal of 3 bases from V and 6 bases from J, the junction contained 7 bases not matched to a gene. The CDR3 spells CASSSTGTGINEQFF. The CDR3 DNA follows: TGCGCCAGCAGCTCAACCGGGACAGGGATCAATGAGCAGTTCTTC. The whole variable domain, filled in from reference TRBV5-1 and TRBJ2-1, reads KAGVTQTPRYLIKTRGQQVTLSCSPISGHRSVSWYQQTPGQGLQFLFEYFSETQRNKGNFPGRFSGRQFSNSRSEMNVSTLELGDSALYLCASSSTGTGINEQFFGPGTRLTVL.

This clonotype was seen many times. The chain joins TRBV7-6 to TRBJ2-1; D gene unclear. Trimming removed 5 bases at V and 14 bases at J, with 13 bases between. The CDR3 extends over 11 amino acids. Germline V gene lookup returns CDR1 SGHVS and CDR2 FNYEAQ. The CDR3 DNA follows: TGTGCCAGCAGCCTCGGCACCACGAAGTTCTTC. This encodes CASSLGTTKFF.

This clonotype was seen a few times. V usage is TRBV7-9 and J usage is TRBJ1-2, with 7 bases identical to TRBD1. This CDR3 has 15 amino acids. Unmatched junction bases numbered 10, after V lost 5 bases and J lost 4 bases. Germline-derived CDR1 and CDR2 are SEHNR and FQNEAQ (reference sequence). In DNA, the CDR3 is TGTGCCAGCAGCCGAGGGCAGGGGGGGATCTATGGCTACACCTTC. Translating it yields CASSRGQGGIYGYTF. Full variable domain (rest looked up from reference TRBV7-9 and TRBJ1-2): DTGVSQNPRHKITKRGQNVTFRCDPISEHNRLYWYRQTLGQGPEFLTYFQNEAQLEKSRLLSDRFSAERPKGSFSTLEIQRTEQGDSAMYLCASSRGQGGIYGYTFGSGTRLTVV.